These 15 T cell receptor beta chains came from one sample sequenced in a study of early T cells in non-severe SARS-CoV-2 infection. TCRdb used MiXCR to reprocess the 5' RACE reads, holding one entry per CDR3 protein. The sample has 90,000 to 120,000 distinct CDR3 sequences; 12% are singletons. Input material: whole blood. All receptors come from an adult who was a healthcare worker with PCR-confirmed SARS-CoV-2 infection or an uninfected control (not recorded which).

J is TRBJ2-4 and V is TRBV11-2; no clear D gene. Germline CDR1 reads SGHAT; CDR2 reads FQNNGV. The CDR3 runs to 18 residues. Trimming shortened V by 5 bases and J by 0 bases, and 20 bases separated the two germline ends. CDR3 DNA sequence: TGTGCCAGCAGCACACGAATAGAGCCCTTTCGAGCCAAAAACATTCAGTACTTC. The encoded protein is CASSTRIEPFRAKNIQYF.

This clonotype was detected only a few times. J is TRBJ1-5 and V is TRBV19; 9 bases line up with TRBD1. This CDR3 has 16 amino acids. Germline V gene sequence: CDR1 LNHDA, CDR2 SQIVND (reference sequence). V lost 1 base, J lost 2 bases, and 3 bases stayed unmatched. The CDR3 bases are TGTGCCAGTAGTATAGGGACAGGGGCTGGCAATCAGCCCCAGCATTTT. Translated: CASSIGTGAGNQPQHF.

The chain links TRBV12-3 or TRBV12-4 to TRBJ1-6, with D possibly being TRBD1 (5 bases). This CDR3 has 14 residues. V lost 7 bases, J lost 10 bases, and 17 bases lay in between. The DNA of the CDR3 is TGTGCCAGCACCACTTGGGGGGTAGGGTCACCCCTCCACTTT. As protein: CASTTWGVGSPLHF.

This clonotype showed up many times. The V and J genes are TRBV19 and TRBJ2-7; unclear D gene. This CDR3 has 13 residues. The germline V gene encodes CDR1 LNHDA and CDR2 SQIVND (reference sequence). The V end lost 4 bases, the J end lost 4 bases, and 11 bases lay between the germline ends. The CDR3 nucleotides are TGTGCCAGTAGTACCCTCTCAGGTTACGAGCAGTACTTC. This gives the protein CASSTLSGYEQYF.

This chain uses TRBV29-1 with TRBJ2-1; 7 bases are a match to TRBD1. Germline CDR1 reads SQVTM; CDR2 reads ANQGSEA. With 6 bases clipped from V and 3 bases from J, the junction kept 8 bases outside the gene matches. The CDR3 is 14 amino acids. Here the CDR3 DNA reads TGCAGCGTCCTGACAGGGTCCAACTACAATGAGCAGTTCTTC. Amino acids: CSVLTGSNYNEQFF.

The chain links TRBV18 to TRBJ1-5; the match to TRBD1 covers 9 bases. Germline trimming cut 3 bases from V and 3 bases from J; bases unmatched to any gene: 6. CDR1 is KGHSH, CDR2 LQKENI, per germline. The CDR3 consists of 16 residues. The DNA for the CDR3 is TGTGCCAGCTCACCCGGGACAGGGTATGCCAATCAGCCCCAGCATTTT. Its protein is CASSPGTGYANQPQHF.

This clonotype came up many times. The gene calls are TRBV5-1 and TRBJ2-2; D is unresolved. Germline V gives CDR1 SGHRS, CDR2 YFSETQ. Trimming left V 0 bases short and J 6 bases short, with 9 bases between. This CDR3 is built from 14 residues. CDR3 coding DNA: TGCGCCAGCAGCTTGGCCAGAGGTTCCGGGGAGCTGTTTTTT. Translation: CASSLARGSGELFF.

The rearrangement links TRBV5-1 to TRBJ2-5; D unresolved. Per the germline V gene, CDR1 is SGHRS and CDR2 is YFSETQ. This CDR3 is built from 14 residues. V dropped 0 bases and J dropped 5 bases, with 11 bases sitting between them. The CDR3 bases are TGCGCCAGCAGCTTGGGATCCCTAGGGGAGACCCAGTACTTC. Protein: CASSLGSLGETQYF.

This clonotype has just a few counts. V is TRBV6-5 and J is TRBJ2-7; the D gene is possibly TRBD2 (6 bases). This CDR3 region has 15 residues. Germline assignment: CDR1 MNHEY and CDR2 SVGAGI. The germline V and J ends were trimmed by 0 bases and 3 bases, with 12 bases remaining between them. The CDR3 bases are TGTGCCAGCAGTTACTCGGGGGGAGTCGGCTACGAGCAGTACTTC. It translates to CASSYSGGVGYEQYF.

This clonotype showed up just a few times. The CDR3 DNA sequence: TGTGCCAGCAGCCTCGACAGGGCCGCCAAAAACATTCAGTACTTC. As protein: CASSLDRAAKNIQYF. The chain joins TRBV5-5 to TRBJ2-4; TRBD1 agrees at 7 bases. The CDR3 totals 15 residues. Looked up from germline, CDR1 is SGHKS and CDR2 is YYEKEE (reference sequence). V gave up 4 bases and J gave up 1 base; unmatched junction bases: 5. Full variable domain (outside the CDR3, taken from reference TRBV5-5 and TRBJ2-4): DAGVTQSPTHLIKTRGQQVTLRCSPISGHKSVSWYQQVLGQGPQFIFQYYEKEERGRGNFPDRFSARQFPNYSSELNVNALLLGDSALYLCASSLDRAAKNIQYFGAGTRLSVL.

Ten or more counts support this clonotype. The chain carries TRBV7-2 and TRBJ2-7; D gene uncertain. CDR1 and CDR2 from the germline V gene are SGHTA and FQGNSA. This CDR3 is 13 amino acids long. V was shortened by 1 base and J by 3 bases, with 7 bases between the two germline ends. In DNA form, the CDR3 reads TGTGCCAGCAGCTTAGTAGTCTTCTACGAGCAGTACTTC. Its protein is CASSLVVFYEQYF.

This clonotype was counted many times. The V and J genes are TRBV11-3 and TRBJ1-6; D call uncertain. From germline, CDR1 is SGHNT and CDR2 YENEEA. Deletions cut 8 bases from V and 8 bases from J, with 10 bases between. The CDR3 spans 12 residues. The CDR3 sequence is CASSERYSPLHF. Here the CDR3 DNA reads TGTGCCAGCTCAGAGAGATATTCACCCCTCCACTTT.

This clonotype occurred a few times. V gene TRBV6-5 combines with J gene TRBJ2-1, with D tentatively TRBD2 (5 bases). Germline assignment: CDR1 MNHEY and CDR2 SVGAGI. The CDR3 extends over 13 amino acids. Trimming took off 2 bases at V and 7 bases at J, with 9 bases between the two ends. The CDR3 loop reads CASSYTGKNEQFF. CDR3 coding DNA: TGTGCCAGCAGTTACACCGGGAAAAATGAGCAGTTCTTC.

CDR3 coding DNA: TGTGCCACCAGCAGAGATTTTGGGCGGCAGCAGAACACTGAAGCTTTCTTT. Translation gives CATSRDFGRQQNTEAFF. The chain joins TRBV15 to TRBJ1-1; D remains unclear. Germline V gene sequence: CDR1 LNHNV, CDR2 YYDKDF (reference sequence). The CDR3 is 17 amino acids. V was clipped by 0 bases and J by 1 base, with 15 bases between them.

This clonotype was found a few times. The chain couples TRBV7-9 to TRBJ2-7; 11 bases match TRBD2. CDR3 length: 14 amino acids. V was pared by 7 bases and J by 2 bases, with 4 bases of the junction left unmatched. The germline CDR1 and CDR2 sequences are SEHNR and FQNEAQ (reference sequence). The CDR3, as DNA: TGTGCCAGCACCCCACTAGCGGGGGCCTACGAGCAGTACTTC. It translates to CASTPLAGAYEQYF. The full variable domain, with the rest looked up from reference TRBV7-9 and TRBJ2-7, is DTGVSQNPRHKITKRGQNVTFRCDPISEHNRLYWYRQTLGQGPEFLTYFQNEAQLEKSRLLSDRFSAERPKGSFSTLEIQRTEQGDSAMYLCASTPLAGAYEQYFGPGTRLTVT.